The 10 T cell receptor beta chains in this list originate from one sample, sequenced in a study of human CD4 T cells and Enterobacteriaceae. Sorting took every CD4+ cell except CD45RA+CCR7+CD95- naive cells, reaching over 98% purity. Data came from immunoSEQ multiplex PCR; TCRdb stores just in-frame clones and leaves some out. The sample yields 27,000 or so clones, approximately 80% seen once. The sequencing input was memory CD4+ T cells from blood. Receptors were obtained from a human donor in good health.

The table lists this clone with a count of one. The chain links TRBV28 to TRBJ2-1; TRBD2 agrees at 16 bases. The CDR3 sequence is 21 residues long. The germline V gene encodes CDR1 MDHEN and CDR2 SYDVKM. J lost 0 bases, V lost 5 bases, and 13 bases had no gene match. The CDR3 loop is CASSTTGLAGGSFSSYNEQFF. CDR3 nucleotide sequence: TGTGCCAGCAGTACCACGGGACTAGCGGGAGGGTCTTTTAGCTCCTACAATGAGCAGTTCTTC. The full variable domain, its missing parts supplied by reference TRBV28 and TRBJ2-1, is DVKVTQSSRYLVKRTGEKVFLECVQDMDHENMFWYRQDPGLGLRLIYFSYDVKMKEKGDIPEGYSVSREKKERFSLILESASTNQTSMYLCASSTTGLAGGSFSSYNEQFFGPGTRLTVL.

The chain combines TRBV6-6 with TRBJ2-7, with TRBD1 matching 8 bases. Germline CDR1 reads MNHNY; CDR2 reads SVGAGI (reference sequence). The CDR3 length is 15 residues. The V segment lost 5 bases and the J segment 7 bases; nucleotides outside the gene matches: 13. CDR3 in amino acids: CASSDPQGGWREQYF. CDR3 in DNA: TGTGCCAGCAGTGACCCACAGGGGGGTTGGAGGGAGCAGTACTTC.

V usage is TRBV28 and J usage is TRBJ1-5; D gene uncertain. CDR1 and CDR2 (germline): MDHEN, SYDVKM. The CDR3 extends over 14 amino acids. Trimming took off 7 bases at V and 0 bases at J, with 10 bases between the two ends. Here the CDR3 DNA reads TGTGCCAGCATGAGGATTTATAGCAATCAGCCCCAGCATTTT. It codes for CASMRIYSNQPQHF.

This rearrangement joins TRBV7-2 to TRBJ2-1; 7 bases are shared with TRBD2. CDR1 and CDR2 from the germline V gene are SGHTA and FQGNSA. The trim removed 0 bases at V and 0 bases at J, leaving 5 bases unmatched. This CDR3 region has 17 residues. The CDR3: CASSLASSGGSYNEQFF. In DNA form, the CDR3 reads TGTGCCAGCAGCTTAGCGTCTAGCGGTGGCTCCTACAATGAGCAGTTCTTC.

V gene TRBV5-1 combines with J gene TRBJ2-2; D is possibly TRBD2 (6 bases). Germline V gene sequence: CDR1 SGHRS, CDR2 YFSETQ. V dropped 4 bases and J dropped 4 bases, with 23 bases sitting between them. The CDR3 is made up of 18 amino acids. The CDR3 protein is CASSQPWIREPGTGELFF. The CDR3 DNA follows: TGCGCCAGCAGCCAGCCATGGATACGGGAGCCCGGCACCGGGGAGCTGTTTTTT.

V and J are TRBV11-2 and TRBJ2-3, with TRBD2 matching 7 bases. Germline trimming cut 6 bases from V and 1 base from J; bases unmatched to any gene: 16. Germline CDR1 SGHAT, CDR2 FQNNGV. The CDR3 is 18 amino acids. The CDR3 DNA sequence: TGTGCCAGCAGTTGGATGGGGGTACTAGCGTTGGGCACAGATACGCAGTATTTT. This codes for CASSWMGVLALGTDTQYF.

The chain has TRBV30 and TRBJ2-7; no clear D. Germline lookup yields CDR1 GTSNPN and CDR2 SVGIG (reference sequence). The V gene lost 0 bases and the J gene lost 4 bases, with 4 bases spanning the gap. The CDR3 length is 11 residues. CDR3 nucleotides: TGTGCCTGGAGTGTATGGTACGAGCAGTACTTC. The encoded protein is CAWSVWYEQYF. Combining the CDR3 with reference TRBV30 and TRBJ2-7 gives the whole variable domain SQTIHQWPATLVQPVGSPLSLECTVEGTSNPNLYWYRQAAGRGLQLLFYSVGIGQISSEVPQNLSASRPQDRQFILSSKKLLLSDSGFYLCAWSVWYEQYFGPGTRLTVT.

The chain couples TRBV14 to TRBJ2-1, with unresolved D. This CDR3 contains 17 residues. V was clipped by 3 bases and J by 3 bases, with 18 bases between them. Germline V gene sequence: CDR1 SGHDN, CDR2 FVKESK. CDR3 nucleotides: TGTGCCAGCAGCCAGGTTCCTCTAGGACGATACTACAATGAGCAGTTCTTC. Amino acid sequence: CASSQVPLGRYYNEQFF.

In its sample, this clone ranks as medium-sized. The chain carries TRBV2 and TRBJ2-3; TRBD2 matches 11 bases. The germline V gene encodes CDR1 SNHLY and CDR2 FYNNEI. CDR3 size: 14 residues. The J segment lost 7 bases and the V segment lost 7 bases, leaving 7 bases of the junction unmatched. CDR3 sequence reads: CASKIAGGQNTQYF. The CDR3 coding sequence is TGTGCCAGCAAAATAGCGGGGGGGCAAAATACGCAGTATTTT. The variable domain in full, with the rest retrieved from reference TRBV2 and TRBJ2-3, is EPEVTQTPSHQVTQMGQEVILRCVPISNHLYFYWYRQILGQKVEFLVSFYNNEISEKSEIFDDQFSVERPDGSNFTLKIRSTKLEDSAMYFCASKIAGGQNTQYFGPGTRLTVL.

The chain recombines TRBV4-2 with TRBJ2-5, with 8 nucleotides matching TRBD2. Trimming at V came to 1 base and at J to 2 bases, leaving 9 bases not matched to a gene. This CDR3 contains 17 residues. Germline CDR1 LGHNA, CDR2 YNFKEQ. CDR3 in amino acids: CASSQGGAGAPQETQYF. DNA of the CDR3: TGTGCCAGCAGCCAAGGGGGAGCGGGGGCCCCGCAAGAGACCCAGTACTTC.